This TCR beta chain was sequenced for a study of blood T cells in healthy people across ages. There are many counts of this clonotype. The antigen remains unidentified. The study's findings and limits: It was the long-lived donors that had more naive CD4+ cells and higher diversity than aged donors.

PCR was performed a second time for about 6 to 12 cycles using a sample-barcoded 5' primer and a J-beta primer mix. Through a template-switch adaptor with 12 random nucleotides, each cDNA molecule received a tag. TCRdb passed the 5' RACE reads through MiXCR, listing each CDR3 protein once. Of 600,000 or so distinct CDR3 sequences in the sample, about 30% were seen once. CDR3 length: 16 residues. Germline loops: CDR1 DFQATT, CDR2 SNEGSKA (reference sequence). J lost 5 bases, V lost 3 bases, and 12 bases had no gene match. The source of this sequence is a woman of 80 years or more in good health. The sequencing sample was made of blood. V and J are TRBV20-1 and TRBJ2-5; 10 bases align to TRBD2. CDR3 bases: TGCAGTGCTAGGGGGCCCCCAGCGGGGGGGCCTGAGACCCAGTACTTC. Amino acids: CSARGPPAGGPETQYF.